The subject of this entry is one T cell receptor beta chain. What it binds is not known. This entry comes from a study of identical twins. Whole-study findings and limits: Out-of-frame alpha sequences shared by twins were enriched for low generation probability.

Trimming took 7 bases from V and 5 from J, leaving 9 bases between them. CDR1 is SNHLY and CDR2 is FYNNEI in the germline V gene. CDR3 length: 13 residues. TCRdb re-called the 5' RACE reads through MiXCR, storing one row per CDR3 protein. This table has around 470,000 distinct CDR3 sequences, 13% to 15% appearing once. The same sample was also used in a study of yellow fever vaccine responses in identical twins.

The sample was CD4+ T cells sorted from blood. The TCR was taken from a woman between 18 and 29 years old in good health. The chain uses TRBV2 and TRBJ1-6, with D uncertain. CDR3 nucleotide sequence: TGTGCCAGCATCATAGGGAATAATTCACCCCTCCACTTT. Encoded protein: CASIIGNNSPLHF.